The 12 T cell receptor beta chains below all came from one sample that was sequenced in a study of T cell repertoires in cytomegalovirus infection. One entry per CDR3 protein, called by TCRdb with MiXCR from the reads. This table holds roughly 300,000 distinct CDR3 sequences, approximately 9.5% found once. The sequenced material came from PBMCs. The source of these receptors is a human donor in good health (CMV status not recorded). Some clones in this sample may be carry-over from other donors' samples.

This clonotype came up a few times. The gene calls are TRBV7-2 and TRBJ2-1; D not certain. The germline V gene encodes CDR1 SGHTA and CDR2 FQGNSA. V was pared by 7 bases and J by 5 bases, with 6 bases between. There are 11 residues in the CDR3. CDR3 in DNA: TGTGCCAGCACCTATCACAATGAGCAGTTCTTC. It encodes CASTYHNEQFF.

The chain uses TRBV29-1 and TRBJ2-7; D is unclear. V lost 4 bases, J lost 3 bases, and 10 bases lay in between. Germline loops: CDR1 SQVTM, CDR2 ANQGSEA. This CDR3 has 12 residues. CDR3 sequence (DNA): TGCAGCGTTGGGTTAGTTGGCTACGAGCAGTACTTC. Its translation: CSVGLVGYEQYF.

The CDR3 nucleotides read TGTGCCAGCAGCTTAATGGGGACAGGGTCTTATGGGGCCAACGTCCTGACTTTC. It is translated as CASSLMGTGSYGANVLTF. This chain uses TRBV7-6 with TRBJ2-6, with 9 bases that match TRBD1. CDR3 length: 18 residues. Germline V gene lookup returns CDR1 SGHVS and CDR2 FNYEAQ. V lost 2 bases to trimming and J lost 3 bases; unmatched junction nucleotides: 8.

This clonotype was counted at least ten times. The chain couples TRBV7-2 to TRBJ2-7; D might be TRBD1 (5 bases). The germline V and J ends were trimmed by 5 bases and 2 bases, with 13 bases remaining between them. The germline V gene has CDR1 SGHTA and CDR2 FQGNSA. The CDR3 spans 14 residues. CDR3 sequence: CASSPPGRAYEQYF. The DNA of the CDR3 is TGTGCCAGCAGCCCCCCCGGCAGGGCCTACGAGCAGTACTTC. Together with reference TRBV7-2 and TRBJ2-7, the CDR3 gives the full variable domain: GAGVSQSPSNKVTEKGKDVELRCDPISGHTALYWYRQSLGQGLEFLIYFQGNSAPDKSGLPSDRFSAERTGGSVSTLTIQRTQQEDSAVYLCASSPPGRAYEQYFGPGTRLTVT.

Many counts were recorded for this clonotype. This chain links TRBV7-2 with TRBJ2-2, with D hard to call. The V end was cut by 6 bases, the J end by 2 bases, with 7 bases between. CDR1 and CDR2 (germline): SGHTA, FQGNSA. The CDR3 runs 13 residues. The CDR3 is CASSKENTGELFF. The CDR3 bases are TGTGCCAGCAGTAAGGAAAACACCGGGGAGCTGTTTTTT.

This clonotype has at least ten counts. The CDR3: CASSLSWTSGDTQYF. The DNA for the CDR3 is TGTGCCAGCAGCTTATCTTGGACTAGCGGTGATACGCAGTATTTT. V gene TRBV7-3 combines with J gene TRBJ2-3; 10 bases map to TRBD2. The V and J ends lost 2 bases and 6 bases, in that order; junction bases with no gene match: 5. The CDR3 has 15 amino acids. The germline V gene has CDR1 SGHTA and CDR2 FQGTGA.

The V gene is TRBV7-2, the J gene TRBJ1-2; D is undetermined. This CDR3 is 13 amino acids long. Trimming pared 5 bases from V and 3 bases from J, leaving 10 bases between. Germline loops: CDR1 SGHTA, CDR2 FQGNSA. DNA for the CDR3: TGTGCCAGCAGCGCAACCGGAGACTATGGCTACACCTTC. Its protein is CASSATGDYGYTF.

This clonotype turned up a few times. The chain recombines TRBV12-3 or TRBV12-4 with TRBJ2-7; 9 positions agree with TRBD1. V shed 6 bases, J shed 4 bases, and the junction held 10 bases outside the gene matches. CDR3 length equals 15 residues. Here the CDR3 reads CASSRPGQGGYEQYF. CDR3 coding DNA: TGTGCCAGCAGCCGACCGGGACAGGGAGGATACGAGCAGTACTTC.

In this sample, this clonotype turned up many times. J is TRBJ2-1 and V is TRBV4-3, with D uncertain. CDR1 is LGHNA, CDR2 YSLEER, per germline. The V end lost 6 bases, the J end lost 6 bases, and 12 bases lay between the germline ends. This CDR3 spans 13 amino acids. CDR3 bases: TGCGCCAGCAGGAACGAGGTGGGCAATGAGCAGTTCTTC. Translation: CASRNEVGNEQFF.

This clonotype was counted at least ten times. The chain links TRBV30 to TRBJ2-7; weak D call: TRBD2 (5 bases). This CDR3 is built from 13 residues. The V end lost 3 bases, the J end lost 7 bases, and 16 bases lay between the germline ends. Germline values: CDR1 GTSNPN, CDR2 SVGIG (reference sequence). As DNA, the CDR3 is TGTGCCTGGAGGAGCGGCTCTTGGGGAGAGCAGTACTTC. Amino acids: CAWRSGSWGEQYF.

This clonotype has ten or more counts. V gene TRBV7-9 combines with J gene TRBJ1-1, with a weak D call TRBD1 (6 bases). Germline CDR1 and CDR2: SEHNR and FQNEAQ (reference sequence). The germline V and J ends were trimmed by 5 bases and 1 base, with 14 bases remaining between them. The CDR3 runs to 15 residues. The CDR3 DNA follows: TGTGCCAGCAGCCGGAGGGGGGGGTGGAACACTGAAGCTTTCTTT. Protein product: CASSRRGGWNTEAFF.

This clonotype was picked up many times. The rearrangement links TRBV7-2 to TRBJ1-2; 7 bases line up with TRBD1. The J segment lost 1 base and the V segment lost 5 bases, leaving 10 bases of the junction unmatched. The V gene's germline CDR1 is SGHTA and CDR2 FQGNSA. The CDR3 covers 16 residues. The CDR3 DNA reads TGTGCCAGCAGCCCAACCCTTCGACAGGGTAACTATGGCTACACCTTC. This gives the protein CASSPTLRQGNYGYTF.